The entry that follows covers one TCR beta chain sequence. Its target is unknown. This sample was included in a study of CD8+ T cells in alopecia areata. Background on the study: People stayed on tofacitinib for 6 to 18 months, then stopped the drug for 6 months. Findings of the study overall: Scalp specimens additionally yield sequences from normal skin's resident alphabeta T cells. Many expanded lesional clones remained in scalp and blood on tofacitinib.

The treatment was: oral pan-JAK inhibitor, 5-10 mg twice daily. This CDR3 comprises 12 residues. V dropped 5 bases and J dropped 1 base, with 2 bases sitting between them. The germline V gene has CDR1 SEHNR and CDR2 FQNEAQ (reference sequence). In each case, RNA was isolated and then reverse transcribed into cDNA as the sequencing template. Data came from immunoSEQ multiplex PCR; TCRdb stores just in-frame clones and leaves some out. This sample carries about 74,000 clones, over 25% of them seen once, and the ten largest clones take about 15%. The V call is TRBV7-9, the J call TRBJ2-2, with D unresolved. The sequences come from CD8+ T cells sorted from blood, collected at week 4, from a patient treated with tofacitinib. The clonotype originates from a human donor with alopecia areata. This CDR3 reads CASSGNTGELFF. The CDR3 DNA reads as TGTGCCAGCAGCGGGAACACCGGGGAGCTGTTTTTT.